This TCR beta chain emerged from a study of CD8 T cells in ankylosing spondylitis (dated by TCRdb to the late 2010s). A note on the overall study: The study set out to find disease-linked TCR variants by profiling T cell receptor beta repertoires in ankylosing spondylitis patients and healthy donors. The whole study cohort included under 140 healthy donors and around 24 ankylosing spondylitis patients. Peripheral blood was sampled, and synovial fluid was additionally collected from ankylosing spondylitis patients.

The full study reports these points: According to the report, matched synovial fluid samples from ankylosing spondylitis patients were significantly enriched for the disease-linked clones. Some motif variants were previously reported in synovial fluid and blood of reactive arthritis patients, suggesting common disease-initiation mechanisms. Blood from ankylosing spondylitis patients appeared to be characterized by a TCR beta motif made up of under ten highly homologous amino acid variants. A CD8+ phenotype was shown by the disease-linked clones, which were found at relatively low frequencies in peripheral blood.

The sequencing machine was an Illumina HiSeq 2500. TCR beta libraries were prepared by quantitative 5'-RACE with molecular barcodes. On the study's bioinformatics: A new computational method based on a probabilistic model of VDJ rearrangement was used to identify disease-linked TCR variants. Through fastp at Q25 and MiXCR, TCRdb rebuilt clones from the public reads, retaining in-frame beta chains. Rows matching on CDR3 protein sequence are summarized as one entry with the most common DNA and genes. What appears here as the V and J calls and clone size reflects TCRdb's work, not the paper's. The sample contains hundreds of thousands of distinct CDR3 sequences, roughly 32% of them found a single time. The ten largest clones capture 4% to 5% of the sample. On this clonotype: Its antigen remains unidentified. Base qualities are not at hand, and no much larger clone is one base apart.

Sequenced input: blood, either unsorted or a sorted T cell fraction (not recorded which). The TCR was taken from a male donor with ankylosing spondylitis or in good health (not recorded which).

CDR3 sequence: CASRPQGGNEKLFF. In nucleotides, the sequence is TGTGCCAGCAGACCACAGGGGGGGAATGAAAAACTGTTTTTT. The receptor chain draws on TRBV12-3 or TRBV12-4 and TRBJ1-4; 8 junctional bases match TRBD1. Trimmed from V: 6 bases; trimmed from J: 5 bases; junction bases lacking a gene match: 5. The CDR3, from cysteine to phenylalanine, totals 14 residues. CDR3 DNA is the only sequence kept; it has 42 bases, read in frame from the first base.